These 22 T cell receptor beta chains were all obtained from the same sample, sequenced in a study of T-cell reconstitution after alpha-beta-depleted transplantation in children. The authors prepared the TCRbeta library with unique molecular identifiers. TCRdb re-called the PCR reads through MiXCR, storing one row per CDR3 protein. The sample consists of approximately 390,000 distinct CDR3 sequences, approximately 11% of them appearing once. Source: PBMCs from the stem cell graft donor, taken from the stem cell graft. These receptors were taken from a human donor who donated a stem cell graft to a child with acute myeloid leukemia.

This clonotype was recorded at least ten times. One end of the junction is discordant with germline, which a read error may explain. CDR3: CASSDSGVSTDTQYF. CDR3 coding DNA: TGTGCTAGCAGCGATAGCGGGGTGAGCACAGATACGCAGTATTTT. The chain couples TRBV7-7 to TRBJ2-3; TRBD2 agrees at 8 bases. CDR3 length equals 15 residues. Germline assignment: CDR1 SSHAT and CDR2 FNYEAQ (reference sequence). Using reference TRBV7-7 and TRBJ2-3 for the parts outside the CDR3, the full variable domain is GAGVSQSPRYKVTKRGQDVTLRCDPISSHATLYWYQQALGQGPEFLTYFNYEAQPDKSGLPSDRFSAERPEGSISTLTIQRTEQRDSAMYRCASSDSGVSTDTQYFGPGTRLTVL.

This clonotype was found many times. This chain uses TRBV2 with TRBJ2-2, with D possibly called TRBD1 or TRBD2 (5 bases each). This CDR3 is 14 amino acids long. Germline V gene sequence: CDR1 SNHLY, CDR2 FYNNEI. Trimming shortened V by 4 bases and J by 2 bases, and 8 bases separated the two germline ends. CDR3 coding DNA: TGTGCCAGCAGTGGGGGACCAAACACCGGGGAGCTGTTTTTT. Translating gives CASSGGPNTGELFF.

The rearrangement links TRBV29-1 to TRBJ2-7; D is uncertain. The ends were cut back, 3 bases at V and 0 bases at J, with 12 bases in the middle. CDR1 SQVTM and CDR2 ANQGSEA come from the germline V gene. CDR3 size: 14 residues. The CDR3 loop is CSVDGVAGSYEQYF. The CDR3 nucleotides are TGCAGCGTTGATGGGGTGGCAGGCTCCTACGAGCAGTACTTC.

This sequence joins TRBV30 and TRBJ2-2; D unresolved. Germline CDR1 is GTSNPN and CDR2 is SVGIG (reference sequence). The CDR3 is made up of 13 amino acids. With 1 base removed from V and 6 bases from J, the gap between germline ends came to 9 bases. This CDR3 reads CAWSAGPAGELFF. The CDR3 nucleotides read TGTGCCTGGAGTGCCGGTCCCGCCGGGGAGCTGTTTTTT.

This clonotype was recorded a few times. This chain connects TRBV7-9 to TRBJ1-1, with D maybe TRBD1 (5 bases). V was pared by 3 bases and J by 6 bases, with 14 bases between. The CDR3 is made up of 14 amino acids. The germline gives CDR1 SEHNR, CDR2 FQNEAQ (reference sequence). The CDR3 reads CASSFEGPSAEAFF. For the CDR3, the DNA is TGTGCCAGCAGCTTCGAGGGGCCTTCCGCTGAAGCTTTCTTT.

This clonotype has a handful of counts. The V and J genes are TRBV3-1 and TRBJ2-2, with TRBD2 matching over 13 bases. J lost 9 bases, V lost 4 bases, and 5 bases had no gene match. Germline values: CDR1 LGHDT, CDR2 YNNKEL (reference sequence). The CDR3 is 15 amino acids. CDR3 amino acids: CASSLGTSGARELFF. The CDR3 nucleotides read TGTGCCAGCAGCCTCGGGACTAGCGGGGCTCGGGAGCTGTTTTTT.

J is TRBJ1-3 and V is TRBV4-1, with D possibly matching TRBD1 (6 bases). The V gene lost 8 bases and the J gene lost 2 bases, with 19 bases spanning the gap. The CDR3 is 16 amino acids. The germline CDR1 and CDR2 sequences are MGHRA and YSYEKL. The CDR3 DNA reads as TGCGCCAGCGGACAACCAAAAACAGGGACTGGAAACACCATATATTTT. Its protein is CASGQPKTGTGNTIYF.

The genes are TRBV9 and TRBJ2-2; D is unresolved. Germline V gives CDR1 SGDLS, CDR2 YYNGEE. The CDR3 consists of 15 residues. Trimming pared 0 bases from V and 2 bases from J, leaving 8 bases between. CDR3 in DNA: TGTGCCAGCAGCGTAGTTCAGGTTAACACCGGGGAGCTGTTTTTT. Translated, it gives CASSVVQVNTGELFF.

The table lists this clonotype with a few counts. This chain connects TRBV4-1 to TRBJ2-3; D may be TRBD1 or TRBD2 (5 bases each). Per the germline V gene, CDR1 is MGHRA and CDR2 is YSYEKL. Trimming stripped 4 bases from V and 6 bases from J, with 8 bases between. This CDR3 has 12 amino acids. The CDR3 DNA reads as TGCGCCAGCAGCCTTAGGGACGATACGCAGTATTTT. Protein product: CASSLRDDTQYF.

This clonotype was seen repeatedly, ten times or more. V usage is TRBV25-1 and J usage is TRBJ2-7, with TRBD1 matching over 11 bases. Germline CDR1 and CDR2: MGHDK and SYGVNS. Trimming removed 2 bases from V and 2 bases from J; junction bases left unmatched: 20. The CDR3 covers 21 residues. This chain's CDR3 is CASSEMGTGGTTNINTYEQYF. The DNA of the CDR3 is TGTGCCAGCAGTGAAATGGGGACAGGGGGTACTACAAACATTAACACCTACGAGCAGTACTTC.

This sequence joins TRBV7-6 and TRBJ2-1; D might be TRBD2 (5 bases). The germline V gene encodes CDR1 SGHVS and CDR2 FNYEAQ. This CDR3 spans 16 amino acids. V lost 5 bases to trimming and J lost 0 bases, with 14 bases between them. The CDR3: CASSKIGVSSYNEQFF. CDR3 in DNA: TGTGCCAGCAGCAAGATCGGGGTCAGCTCCTACAATGAGCAGTTCTTC.

This chain joins TRBV20-1 and TRBJ2-2; D is ambiguous. The germline V and J ends were trimmed by 0 bases and 5 bases, with 13 bases remaining between them. Germline-derived CDR1 and CDR2 are DFQATT and SNEGSKA (reference sequence). CDR3 size: 15 residues. The CDR3: CSARDALRRTGELFF. CDR3 DNA: TGCAGTGCTAGAGATGCTCTCAGACGGACCGGGGAGCTGTTTTTT.

V gene TRBV7-9 combines with J gene TRBJ2-1; D is uncertain. Trimming left V 1 base short and J 8 bases short, with 15 bases between. Germline loops: CDR1 SEHNR, CDR2 FQNEAQ (reference sequence). CDR3 length equals 15 residues. The CDR3 nucleotides are TGTGCCAGCAGCTTAGTCGTCGCCTGGCAGGATGAGCAGTTCTTC. This codes for CASSLVVAWQDEQFF.

The chain has TRBV12-3 or TRBV12-4 and TRBJ2-1; a possible D gene is TRBD2 (5 bases). The CDR3 is 12 residues long. Trimming cost V 5 bases and J 13 bases, with 15 bases left between them. CDR3 residues: CASSPHGVGQFF. The CDR3 nucleotides read TGTGCCAGCAGTCCGCACGGGGTAGGACAGTTCTTC.

This clonotype has more than one count but fewer than ten. The rearrangement links TRBV5-1 to TRBJ1-1, with D unclear. CDR1 is SGHRS and CDR2 is YFSETQ in the germline V gene. CDR3 length: 14 amino acids. V lost 0 bases and J 8 bases, leaving 14 bases between the germline ends. CDR3 amino acids: CASSLASAGREAFF. In nucleotides, the CDR3 is TGCGCCAGCAGCTTGGCCTCGGCAGGCCGGGAAGCTTTCTTT.

This chain joins TRBV20-1 and TRBJ2-3; no reliable D call. The CDR3 has 15 residues. CDR1 is DFQATT, CDR2 SNEGSKA, per germline (reference sequence). V dropped 1 base and J dropped 3 bases, with 14 bases sitting between them. The CDR3 bases are TGCAGTGCTAGAGGCGCCTCCCAAGGGACAGATACGCAGTATTTT. Protein: CSARGASQGTDTQYF.

The chain couples TRBV14 to TRBJ2-3, with 10 bases lining up with TRBD2. The CDR3 runs to 18 residues. Losses at the gene ends were 5 bases for V and 0 bases for J; bases not matched to a gene: 11. The germline CDR1 and CDR2 sequences are SGHDN and FVKESK. The CDR3 reads CASSYRTSGDASTDTQYF. CDR3 nucleotide sequence: TGTGCCAGCAGCTACCGGACTAGCGGAGATGCTAGCACAGATACGCAGTATTTT.

This clonotype was seen only a few times. The V gene is TRBV27, the J gene TRBJ1-2; tentative D call: TRBD1 (6 bases). CDR1 is MNHEY and CDR2 is SMNVEV in the germline V gene (reference sequence). V was trimmed by 3 bases and J by 6 bases, leaving 11 bases between them. The CDR3 has 13 residues. The CDR3 loop is CASSLTGRHGYTF. The CDR3 region has the DNA TGTGCCAGCAGTTTGACAGGCCGCCATGGCTACACCTTC.

V and J are TRBV30 and TRBJ2-3, with 9 bases that match TRBD2. CDR3 size: 17 residues. The germline V gene encodes CDR1 GTSNPN and CDR2 SVGIG (reference sequence). The V segment lost 4 bases and the J segment 5 bases; nucleotides outside the gene matches: 16. This chain's CDR3 is CAWTRAWVAGEQDTQYF. Written as DNA, the CDR3 is TGTGCCTGGACCCGGGCCTGGGTAGCGGGGGAGCAAGATACGCAGTATTTT.

The chain joins TRBV5-5 to TRBJ1-2, with 8 bases identical to TRBD1. Trimming cost V 1 base and J 4 bases; bases outside gene matches: 3. CDR3 length: 14 residues. Per the germline V gene, CDR1 is SGHKS and CDR2 is YYEKEE (reference sequence). CDR3 bases: TGTGCCAGCAGCTTGTCAGGGGGCAGCTATGGCTACACCTTC. Its protein is CASSLSGGSYGYTF. Using reference TRBV5-5 and TRBJ1-2 for the parts outside the CDR3, the full variable domain is DAGVTQSPTHLIKTRGQQVTLRCSPISGHKSVSWYQQVLGQGPQFIFQYYEKEERGRGNFPDRFSARQFPNYSSELNVNALLLGDSALYLCASSLSGGSYGYTFGSGTRLTVV.

This clonotype was seen many times. The chain links TRBV12-3 or TRBV12-4 to TRBJ1-3; 8 bases match TRBD1. V dropped 8 bases and J dropped 7; count of bases not matched to a gene: 1. This CDR3 comprises 11 residues. The DNA of the CDR3 is TGTGCCAGCGGACAGGGCAACACCATATATTTT. It yields the protein CASGQGNTIYF.

This clonotype was seen a few times. The chain links TRBV29-1 to TRBJ2-7; TRBD2 might be the D (5 bases). CDR1 is SQVTM and CDR2 is ANQGSEA in the germline V gene. The CDR3 is 19 amino acids. The V end lost 6 bases, the J end lost 9 bases, and 39 bases lay between the germline ends. This CDR3 reads CSVRAGLNSHSPIIYWQYV. CDR3 nucleotide sequence: TGCAGCGTCCGGGCGGGCCTCAACTCCCATAGTCCCATAATTTATTGGCAGTACGTC.